A selection of T cell receptor beta chains follows, all from one sample in a study of cytomegalovirus exposure and HLA in healthy donors. The repertoire was sequenced with immunoSEQ multiplex PCR; TCRdb's copy has only in-frame clones and lacks some. The sample has about 45,000 clones, approximately 72% seen once. The sample taken for sequencing was PBMCs. All receptors come from a woman in her 30s in good health and CMV-seronegative. Each CDR3 is given with its conserved first and last residue. D genes are given only for firm matches. Clone size, where shown, is once, few, many, or a class for clones that have expanded.

j_call,clone_size,v_call,d_call,cdr3_nt,cdr3_aa
TRBJ2-1,.,TRBV5-6,TRBD2,TGTGCCAGCAGAATCGATACCGGGACTAGCGGGGTAGGGGAGCAGTTCTTC,CASRIDTGTSGVGEQFF
TRBJ1-6,medium-sized,TRBV2,.,TGTGCAGGCCACAGACTATTCAATTCACCCCTCCACTTT,CAGHRLFNSPLHF
TRBJ2-7,once,TRBV2,.,TGTGCCAGCAGCTCCTGGATAGCGGTGAACTCCTACGAGCAGTACTTC,CASSSWIAVNSYEQYF
TRBJ1-6,.,TRBV7-2,TRBD1,TGTGCCAGCAGCCCTCAGGGGGATCATTCACCCCTCCACTTT,CASSPQGDHSPLHF
TRBJ2-1,.,TRBV27,.,TGTGCCAGCACCCCCGGGGGCAATGAGCAGTTCTTC,CASTPGGNEQFF
TRBJ2-7,.,TRBV27,TRBD1,TGTGCCAGCAGACAGGGGGCCGCCTACGAGCAGTACTTC,CASRQGAAYEQYF
TRBJ1-5,few,TRBV2,.,TGTGCCAGCAGTGGAACAGGAGGGAACAATCAGCCCCAGCATTTT,CASSGTGGNNQPQHF
TRBJ2-5,.,TRBV4-2,TRBD2,TGTGCCAGCAGCCAAGATCGGGACTACCCAGAGACCCAGTACTTC,CASSQDRDYPETQYF
TRBJ1-1,.,TRBV9,.,TGTGCCAGCAGCTCCCAACCGGACTTGGACACTGAAGCTTTCTTT,CASSSQPDLDTEAFF
TRBJ1-5,.,TRBV30,TRBD1,TGTGCCTGGAGGGTAAAGGGGGCTAGCAATCAGCCCCAGCATTTT,CAWRVKGASNQPQHF
TRBJ2-3,.,TRBV7-3,.,TGTGCCAGCAGCTCCTCGACTGGAAATACGCAGTATTTT,CASSSSTGNTQYF
TRBJ1-2,.,TRBV2,TRBD1,TGTGCCAGCAGTGGGCCAGGGGGTAACTATGGCTACACCTTC,CASSGPGGNYGYTF
TRBJ2-7,.,TRBV10-3,TRBD1,TGTGCCATCAGTGAGTCCCCCGGACAGGGGGCGACCTACGAGCAGTACTTC,CAISESPGQGATYEQYF
TRBJ1-6,.,TRBV30,TRBD1,TGTGCCTGGGCCAGGGACAGGGCGTATAATTCACCCCTCCACTTT,CAWARDRAYNSPLHF
TRBJ2-1,once,TRBV20-1,.,TGCAGTGCTACTCTCTACAATGAGCAGTTCTTC,CSATLYNEQFF
TRBJ1-5,.,TRBV6-6,.,TGTGCCAGCAGTTATCAGGGTTTCAATCAGCCCCAGCATTTT,CASSYQGFNQPQHF
TRBJ1-5,.,TRBV2,TRBD1,TGTGCCAGCAGTGATTGGACAGGCCTTGGGGGGAATCAGCCCCAGCATTTT,CASSDWTGLGGNQPQHF
TRBJ2-7,.,TRBV4-2,TRBD1,TGTGCCAGCAGCCAAGGGGTGGGGACAGGGGGCCTCGAGCAGTACTTC,CASSQGVGTGGLEQYF
TRBJ1-4,.,TRBV5-1,.,TGCGCCAGCAGCTTGAATGTAAATGAAAAACTGTTTTTT,CASSLNVNEKLFF
TRBJ1-6,few,TRBV6-6,.,TGTGCCAGCTCGAAGACGGGAGCCGATTCACCCCTCCACTTT,CASSKTGADSPLHF
TRBJ2-3,.,TRBV7-9,.,TGTGCCAGCAGCTCGTGGGCAGCGGGCGCGGAAGATACGCAGTATTTT,CASSSWAAGAEDTQYF
TRBJ1-5,.,TRBV10-3,.,TGTGCCATCAGTGAGTCGTCGGCAGGCCTCCAGCCCCAGCATTTT,CAISESSAGLQPQHF